Shown below are 21 T cell receptor beta chains from a single sample sequenced in a study of cytomegalovirus exposure and HLA in healthy donors. The PCR employed 60 Vbeta primers together with 13 Jbeta primers. Repertoires were generated with immunoSEQ multiplex PCR, while TCRdb's copy carries only in-frame clones and drops some. The data contain about 160,000 clones, just under 80% of them singletons. The sample was PBMCs. Source of these receptors: a woman aged 50 to 60 in good health and CMV-seronegative.

In its sample, this clone was seen a few times. The gene calls are TRBV6-6 and TRBJ2-7; 10 bases align to TRBD1. The ends lost 6 bases at V and 3 bases at J; junction bases unmatched: 5. Per the germline V gene, CDR1 is MNHNY and CDR2 is SVGAGI (reference sequence). The length of the CDR3 is 14 residues. DNA for the CDR3: TGTGCCAGCAGAGACCGGGACAGGGGCTACGAGCAGTACTTC. Translation: CASRDRDRGYEQYF.

The chain is built from TRBV7-6 and TRBJ2-7; tentative D call: TRBD2 (6 bases). There are 16 residues in the CDR3. With 1 base removed from V and 1 base from J, the gap between germline ends came to 14 bases. Germline CDR1 is SGHVS and CDR2 is FNYEAQ. The CDR3 reads CASSLDRLARSYEQYF. In nucleotides, the CDR3 is TGTGCCAGCAGCTTAGATCGGCTAGCGCGGTCCTACGAGCAGTACTTC.

The DNA for the CDR3 is TGTGCCAGCAGCTTAGAGTCGGGGACCCAGTACTTC. Translation: CASSLESGTQYF. The chain has TRBV11-2 and TRBJ2-5; D call uncertain. The CDR3 extends over 12 amino acids. Germline values: CDR1 SGHAT, CDR2 FQNNGV. With 0 bases removed from V and 7 bases from J, the gap between germline ends came to 6 bases.

The chain has TRBV9 and TRBJ2-3; 9 nucleotides agree with TRBD1. CDR3 length equals 15 residues. Unmatched junction bases numbered 8, after V lost 4 bases and J lost 5 bases. Germline V lookup: CDR1 SGDLS, CDR2 YYNGEE. Here the CDR3 DNA reads TGTGCCAGCAGCAAACCGGGACAGGGTCAAGATACGCAGTATTTT. Amino acids: CASSKPGQGQDTQYF.

This chain connects TRBV4-3 to TRBJ2-3, with 10 bases fitting TRBD1. Germline loops: CDR1 LGHNA, CDR2 YSLEER. The CDR3 runs 17 residues. Trimming cost V 0 bases and J 1 base; bases outside gene matches: 4. The CDR3: CASSQEYGQGGTDTQYF. The DNA of the CDR3 is TGCGCCAGCAGCCAAGAATATGGACAGGGGGGCACAGATACGCAGTATTTT.

This chain links TRBV28 with TRBJ2-3; possibly TRBD2 for D (5 bases). This CDR3 has 13 amino acids. CDR1 and CDR2 from the germline V gene are MDHEN and SYDVKM. Trimming removed 3 bases from V and 5 bases from J, with 9 bases in between. CDR3 nucleotides: TGTGCCAGCAGTTTGAAAGGAGGAGATACGCAGTATTTT. Protein sequence: CASSLKGGDTQYF. Combining the CDR3 with reference TRBV28 and TRBJ2-3 gives the whole variable domain DVKVTQSSRYLVKRTGEKVFLECVQDMDHENMFWYRQDPGLGLRLIYFSYDVKMKEKGDIPEGYSVSREKKERFSLILESASTNQTSMYLCASSLKGGDTQYFGPGTRLTVL.

The CDR3 coding sequence is TGTGCCAGCAGCCAAGATCTAACAGGGCCTTCTGGAAACACCATATATTTT. Translating gives CASSQDLTGPSGNTIYF. The chain links TRBV4-2 to TRBJ1-3, with D maybe TRBD1 (6 bases). The V end was cut by 0 bases, the J end by 1 base, with 13 bases between. Germline values: CDR1 LGHNA, CDR2 YNFKEQ. The CDR3 spans 17 residues.

The chain uses TRBV9 and TRBJ2-2; 15 nucleotides align to TRBD2. Trimming removed 4 bases from V and 5 bases from J; junction bases left unmatched: 9. Germline V gene data show CDR1 as SGDLS and CDR2 as YYNGEE. The CDR3 contains 18 residues. The CDR3 is CASSPRTSGRGGTGELFF. The DNA of the CDR3 is TGTGCCAGCAGCCCCAGGACTAGCGGGAGGGGAGGTACCGGGGAGCTGTTTTTT.

The gene calls are TRBV28 and TRBJ2-6; tentatively, D is TRBD1 (6 bases). V lost 6 bases to trimming and J lost 3 bases, with 12 bases between them. Germline CDR1 MDHEN, CDR2 SYDVKM. The CDR3 covers 15 residues. The CDR3, as DNA: TGTGCCAGCAGCGTTGGGGGCAGTGGGGCCAACGTCCTGACTTTC. It translates to CASSVGGSGANVLTF. The variable domain in full, completed from reference TRBV28 and TRBJ2-6, reads DVKVTQSSRYLVKRTGEKVFLECVQDMDHENMFWYRQDPGLGLRLIYFSYDVKMKEKGDIPEGYSVSREKKERFSLILESASTNQTSMYLCASSVGGSGANVLTFGAGSRLTVL.

This CDR3 reads CASSLGQGILYEQYF. As DNA, the CDR3 is TGTGCCAGCAGTTTGGGACAGGGGATCCTCTACGAGCAGTACTTC. The rearrangement uses TRBV28 and TRBJ2-7; 10 nucleotides align to TRBD1. Per germline, CDR1 MDHEN and CDR2 SYDVKM. The CDR3 covers 15 residues. V was pared by 3 bases and J by 3 bases, with 5 bases of the junction left unmatched.

The chain uses TRBV5-6 and TRBJ1-2; 7 bases agree with TRBD1. Germline CDR1 is SGHDT and CDR2 is YYEEEE. J was trimmed by 7 bases and V by 1 base; bases with no gene match: 10. This CDR3 region has 15 residues. The CDR3 DNA is TGTGCCAGCAGCTTGATTACAGGGGAAAATCGTGGCTACACCTTC. It translates to CASSLITGENRGYTF.

The V call is TRBV18, the J call TRBJ1-3; tentative D call: TRBD1 (6 bases). CDR1 and CDR2 (germline): KGHSH, LQKENI. The CDR3 spans 18 residues. Trimming shortened V by 2 bases and J by 0 bases, and 17 bases separated the two germline ends. The CDR3 region is CASSPTAQGSNSGNTIYF. The CDR3 nucleotides are TGTGCCAGCTCACCAACAGCACAGGGCTCGAACTCTGGAAACACCATATATTTT.

The rearrangement uses TRBV7-9 and TRBJ2-5, with D tentatively TRBD2 (6 bases). CDR1 SEHNR and CDR2 FQNEAQ come from the germline V gene (reference sequence). V dropped 5 bases and J dropped 5 bases, with 9 bases sitting between them. The CDR3 covers 12 residues. This CDR3 is CASSRDSETQYF. In DNA, the CDR3 is TGTGCCAGCAGCAGGGACTCGGAGACCCAGTACTTC.

The CDR3 reads CASSLETGGFGYTF. In nucleotides, the CDR3 is TGTGCCAGCAGCTTAGAAACAGGGGGTTTTGGCTACACCTTC. This chain connects TRBV7-9 to TRBJ1-2; 8 bases are a match to TRBD1. The V gene end was trimmed by 1 base and the J gene end by 7 bases; junction bases not matched to a gene: 5. The CDR3 spans 14 residues. Germline CDR1 reads SEHNR; CDR2 reads FQNEAQ (reference sequence).

This chain links TRBV6-5 with TRBJ2-7; tentative D call: TRBD1 (5 bases). The V end was cut by 6 bases, the J end by 4 bases, with 13 bases between. Germline V gene sequence: CDR1 MNHEY, CDR2 SVGAGI. The CDR3 extends over 13 amino acids. CDR3 loop: CASSRTPSYEQYF. CDR3 coding DNA: TGTGCCAGCAGCAGGACACCTTCTTACGAGCAGTACTTC.

CDR3 protein: CASSPTGTAGKETQYF. In DNA, the CDR3 is TGTGCCAGCAGCCCCACAGGGACCGCTGGTAAAGAGACCCAGTACTTC. The chain couples TRBV6-6 to TRBJ2-5; the D gene is possibly TRBD1 (6 bases). The germline CDR1 and CDR2 sequences are MNHNY and SVGAGI (reference sequence). Trimming shortened V by 6 bases and J by 3 bases, and 20 bases separated the two germline ends. The CDR3 is 16 residues long.

The chain recombines TRBV25-1 with TRBJ2-5, with 9 bases identical to TRBD1. CDR3 length equals 15 residues. CDR1 and CDR2 from the germline V gene are MGHDK and SYGVNS. After removal of 4 bases from V and 2 bases from J, the junction contained 5 bases not matched to a gene. The CDR3 reads CASSVTGGGQETQYF. In DNA form, the CDR3 reads TGTGCCAGCAGTGTTACAGGGGGCGGGCAAGAGACCCAGTACTTC. Variable domain in full (rest from reference TRBV25-1 and TRBJ2-5): EADIYQTPRYLVIGTGKKITLECSQTMGHDKMYWYQQDPGMELHLIHYSYGVNSTEKGDLSSESTVSRIRTEHFPLTLESARPSHTSQYLCASSVTGGGQETQYFGPGTRLLVL.

The chain carries TRBV9 and TRBJ1-4, with D tentatively TRBD1 (6 bases). CDR1 is SGDLS and CDR2 is YYNGEE in the germline V gene. V lost 3 bases, J lost 8 bases, and 17 bases lay in between. The length of the CDR3 is 15 residues. The CDR3 DNA follows: TGTGCCAGCAGCGGAGCCGGGACACCTTTGGAAAAACTGTTTTTT. Its translation is CASSGAGTPLEKLFF. Full variable domain (outside the CDR3, taken from reference TRBV9 and TRBJ1-4): DSGVTQTPKHLITATGQRVTLRCSPRSGDLSVYWYQQSLDQGLQFLIQYYNGEERAKGNILERFSAQQFPDLHSELNLSSLELGDSALYFCASSGAGTPLEKLFFGSGTQLSVL.

The chain has TRBV27 and TRBJ1-1, with D unresolved. V lost 3 bases to trimming and J lost 4 bases, with 9 bases between them. CDR3 length equals 13 residues. Germline-derived CDR1 and CDR2 are MNHEY and SMNVEV (reference sequence). CDR3 bases: TGTGCCAGCAGTTTTGACATAGGCACTGAAGCTTTCTTT. As protein: CASSFDIGTEAFF.

This clone was recorded a few times. In DNA form, the CDR3 reads TGTGCCAGCAGTTTATTACGGACAGGCCCCTACGAGCAGTACTTC. Translated, it gives CASSLLRTGPYEQYF. V gene TRBV27 combines with J gene TRBJ2-7; 7 bases agree with TRBD1. The V gene's germline CDR1 is MNHEY and CDR2 SMNVEV (reference sequence). With 1 base clipped from V and 2 bases from J, the junction kept 5 bases outside the gene matches. The CDR3 length is 15 residues.

The rearrangement joins TRBV7-9 to TRBJ1-6; 10 nucleotides match TRBD1. Unmatched junction bases numbered 2, after V lost 5 bases and J lost 1 base. Germline CDR1 SEHNR, CDR2 FQNEAQ (reference sequence). The CDR3 contains 16 residues. In nucleotides, the CDR3 is TGTGCCAGCAGCCTGGACAGGGGGTCCTATAATTCACCCCTCCACTTT. Protein: CASSLDRGSYNSPLHF. The full variable domain, in which reference TRBV7-9 and TRBJ1-6 provide the parts outside the CDR3, is DTGVSQNPRHKITKRGQNVTFRCDPISEHNRLYWYRQTLGQGPEFLTYFQNEAQLEKSRLLSDRFSAERPKGSFSTLEIQRTEQGDSAMYLCASSLDRGSYNSPLHFGNGTRLTVT.